The rows below give T cell receptor beta chains drawn from one sample of a study of tumor and adjacent non-tumor tissue in lung cancer. TCRdb reanalysed the multiplex PCR reads using MiXCR and keeps one entry per CDR3 protein. Of some 78,000 distinct CDR3 sequences detected, around 80% appear once; the ten largest clones hold roughly 14%. Sequenced input: lung tumor tissue. The receptors shown here come from a woman in her fifties or sixties with non-small cell lung cancer. The CDR3 runs from the conserved cysteine through the conserved F or W. D genes are given only for firm matches. Where a row states a size, it is once, few, many or the class of an expanded clone; other rows omit it.

clone size	V gene	J gene	D gene	CDR3 protein	CDR3 DNA
.	TRBV12-3/TRBV12-4	TRBJ2-2	.	CARNTARRTNTGKLFF	TGTGCCAGGAATACCGCCAGGAGAACGAACACAGGGAAGCTGTTTTTT
many	TRBV30	TRBJ2-7	TRBD1	CAWGSGQGYEQYF	TGTGCCTGGGGAAGCGGACAGGGCTACGAGCAGTACTTC
.	TRBV6-2/TRBV6-3	TRBJ2-1	.	CASSGLSTFRDDEQFF	TGTGCCAGCAGTGGTCTATCGACCTTCCGGGACGATGAGCAGTTCTTC
.	TRBV12-3/TRBV12-4	TRBJ2-3	TRBD2	CASSLSGGSDTQYF	TGTGCCAGCAGTTTATCGGGAGGGTCAGATACGCAATATTTT
.	TRBV29-1	TRBJ2-3	TRBD2	CSARGSTSGGTDTQYF	TGCAGCGCACGTGGGTCAACTAGCGGAGGCACAGATACGCAGTATTTT
many	TRBV7-8	TRBJ2-5	TRBD2	CASSLLAGALRVETQYF	TGTGCCAGCAGCTTATTGGCGGGAGCTCTTCGGGTGGAGACCCAGTACTTC
many	TRBV4-2	TRBJ1-5	.	CASSQGLNQPQHF	TGTGCCAGCAGCCAAGGGTTGAATCAGCCCCAGCATTTT
.	TRBV7-2	TRBJ2-1	TRBD2	CATTSSGRKYNERFF	TGTGCCACAACCTCTAGCGGGAGGAAGTACAACGAGCGGTTCTTC
.	TRBV6-2/TRBV6-3	TRBJ2-2	.	CASSYTNTGDLFF	TGTGCCAGCAGTTATACGAATACCGGGGATCTGTTTTTT
.	TRBV29-1	TRBJ1-3	.	CSVARDSGSTIDF	TGCAGCGTTGCTAGAGACTCTGGAAGCACCATAGATTTT
.	TRBV28	TRBJ2-2	.	CATQTTGTGDLFF	TGTGCCACTCAAACGACGGGGACCGGGGACCTGTTTTTT
few	TRBV29-1	TRBJ2-1	TRBD2	CSVGAGADYNEQFF	TGCAGCGTTGGGGCGGGAGCGGATTACAATGAGCAGTTCTTC
.	TRBV12-3/TRBV12-4	TRBJ1-5	TRBD1	CDSSFTGGDQPQHF	TGTGACAGCAGTTTTACAGGGGGGGACCAGCCCCAGCATTTT
.	TRBV5-1	TRBJ2-5	TRBD1	CASSLDRFQERQYF	TGCGCCAGCAGTTTGGACAGGTTCCAAGAGAGACAGTACTTC
.	TRBV6-2/TRBV6-3	TRBJ2-5	TRBD1	CAISYSSWDRDQEIQYF	TGTGCCATCAGTTACTCCTCCTGGGACAGGGACCAAGAGATCCAGTACTTC
.	TRBV6-2/TRBV6-3	TRBJ2-7	.	CANTPDNTYEHYF	TGTGCCAATACCCCTGACAATACCTACGAGCACTACTTC
.	TRBV4-2	TRBJ2-3	.	CISSQVGGARGTDTQYF	TGTATCAGCAGCCAAGTGGGGGGAGCCAGGGGTACAGATACGCAGTATTTT
.	TRBV11-2	TRBJ2-7	.	CVSRLDPRNEWYF	TGTGTTAGCAGGTTAGATCCTCGAAACGAGTGGTACTTC
.	TRBV20-1	TRBJ1-4	TRBD1	CSVSLQGAGKKLFF	TGCAGTGTTAGCTTACAGGGGGCGGGAAAAAAACTGTTCTTT
.	TRBV6-6	TRBJ2-1	.	CVNSYFAGMATTFYNEQFF	TGTGTCAACAGTTACTTTGCCGGAATGGCGACTACCTTCTACAATGAACAGTTCTTC
.	TRBV6-1	TRBJ2-7	.	CASSDPASERYF	TGTGCCAGCAGCGACCCCGCGTCCGAGCGGTATTTC
.	TRBV4-1	TRBJ2-1	.	CASSQVSWEAVNEQFF	TGCGCCAGCAGTCAAGTCTCGTGGGAGGCCGTCAATGAGCAGTTCTTC
few	TRBV7-6	TRBJ2-2	.	CASSPGVTGELFF	TGTGCCAGCAGCCCTGGGGTAACCGGGGAGCTGTTTTTT
.	TRBV4-2	TRBJ1-1	.	CAISRSVKNTEAFF	TGTGCCATCAGCCGATCTGTGAAGAACACTGAAGCTTTCTTT
.	TRBV4-1	TRBJ2-1	.	CASSTNPGQVTHEQFF	TGCGCCAGTAGCACTAACCCGGGACAAGTTACGCATGAGCAGTTCTTC
once	TRBV11-2	TRBJ2-7	.	CASSLTSWMYEQYF	TGTGCAAGTAGCTTAACGAGCTGGATGTACGAGCAGTACTTC
.	TRBV5-4	TRBJ1-1	.	CASSVGRGNTETFF	.
.	TRBV29-1	TRBJ2-5	.	CSVRRTVVETQYF	TGCAGCGTGAGGCGGACAGTGGTAGAGACCCAATACTTC
.	TRBV10-1	TRBJ2-2	.	CVSSTFSSGSVDTGELFF	TGCGTCAGCAGTACGTTCTCAAGCGGTAGCGTCGACACCGGGGAGCTGTTTTTT
.	TRBV20-1	TRBJ2-5	.	CSARAGISYETQYF	TGCAGTGCTAGAGCAGGGATTAGCTACGAGACCCAGTACTTC
.	TRBV5-4	TRBJ2-7	TRBD2	CAISLATSGPYEQYF	TGTGCCATCAGCTTGGCCACTAGCGGACCCTACGAGCAATACTTC
.	TRBV28	TRBJ1-5	.	CAAAFMRQGSIQPQHF	TGTGCCGCCGCCTTCATGCGGCAGGGGAGCATTCAGCCCCAGCATTTT
.	TRBV5-4	TRBJ2-7	TRBD2	CVSSSGLARVFSEQYF	TGTGTCAGCAGCTCAGGACTAGCGAGAGTGTTCAGCGAGCAGTACTTC
few	TRBV20-1	TRBJ2-7	.	CSAREVGEVYEQYF	TGCAGTGCTAGAGAGGTAGGGGAGGTTTACGAGCAGTACTTC
.	TRBV14	TRBJ2-2	TRBD2	CASSHTSERNTGELFF	TGTGCCAGCAGCCATACTAGCGAGAGGAACACCGGGGAGCTGTTTTTT
.	TRBV20-1	TRBJ1-1	.	CSARDRGQGSINTEAFF	TGTAGTGCTAGAGATCGTGGGCAGGGGAGCATCAACACTGAAGCTTTCTTT
.	TRBV12-3/TRBV12-4	TRBJ1-4	.	CASSLHGGLGEKLFF	TGTGCCAGCAGCCTACACGGTGGCTTGGGTGAAAAACTGTTTTTC
.	TRBV4-3	TRBJ2-6	.	CASSQGTLYRTYSGVNVLTF	TGCGCCAGCAGCCAAGGGACGTTATACAGGACTTACTCTGGGGTCAACGTCCTGACTTTC
.	TRBV11-1	TRBJ2-6	.	CASNLAERTVLTF	TGTGCCAGTAACTTAGCCGAGAGGACCGTCCTGACTTTC
.	TRBV4-3	TRBJ2-3	.	CASCPRNDRYQPQYF	TGCGCCAGCTGCCCCAGGAACGATAGATATCAACCCCAGTATTTT
.	TRBV11-2	TRBJ2-7	.	CAISPWASGSYKLYF	.
.	TRBV20-1	TRBJ2-3	TRBD2	CSASRLAGDSIDTQYF	TGCAGCGCCTCGAGGCTAGCGGGAGATAGTATAGATACGCAGTATTTT
.	TRBV11-2	TRBJ2-1	TRBD2	CAITPEGGGNSYSEQFF	TGTGCCATCACCCCAGAGGGCGGGGGAAATTCCTACAGTGAGCAGTTCTTC
.	TRBV5-6	TRBJ2-7	.	CASSLEFTYEQYF	TGTGCCAGCAGCTTGGAGTTTACCTACGAGCAATACTTC
.	TRBV6-2/TRBV6-3	TRBJ2-3	.	CASRWEARNSDTQYF	TGTGCCAGCAGATGGGAAGCTAGGAATTCAGATACGCAGTATTTT
.	TRBV20-1	TRBJ1-2	TRBD1	CNAQTGIYDYTF	TGCAATGCTCAGACAGGGATCTATGACTACACCTTC
.	TRBV20-1	TRBJ2-3	.	CIVAGGLTMDTQYF	TGCATTGTGGCAGGCGGGCTGACGATGGATACGCAATATTTT
.	TRBV29-1	TRBJ1-2	.	CSVESSVRYTF	TGCAGCGTTGAAAGTTCTGTTCGCTACACCTTC
.	TRBV20-1	TRBJ2-1	.	CSAIRRDQQSYNDQFF	TGCAGTGCTATAAGACGGGACCAACAGTCCTACAATGACCAGTTCTTC
.	TRBV4-1	TRBJ2-1	TRBD2	CVSSQENARLAGKSEEFF	TGCGTCAGCAGCCAAGAGAACGCGCGACTAGCGGGTAAGAGTGAGGAGTTCTTC
many	TRBV28	TRBJ2-1	TRBD2	CASSPPWTLREGVYNEQFF	TGTGCCAGCAGTCCCCCTTGGACGTTACGGGAGGGCGTCTACAATGAGCAGTTCTTC
many	TRBV28	TRBJ2-7	TRBD2	CASSPSQRAAGAGEQYF	TGTGCCAGCAGTCCCAGCCAGAGGGCAGCGGGAGCGGGCGAGCAGTACTTC
.	TRBV29-1	TRBJ1-2	.	CSGNSLEYGYTF	TGTAGCGGTAACTCGTTGGAGTATGGCTACACCTTC